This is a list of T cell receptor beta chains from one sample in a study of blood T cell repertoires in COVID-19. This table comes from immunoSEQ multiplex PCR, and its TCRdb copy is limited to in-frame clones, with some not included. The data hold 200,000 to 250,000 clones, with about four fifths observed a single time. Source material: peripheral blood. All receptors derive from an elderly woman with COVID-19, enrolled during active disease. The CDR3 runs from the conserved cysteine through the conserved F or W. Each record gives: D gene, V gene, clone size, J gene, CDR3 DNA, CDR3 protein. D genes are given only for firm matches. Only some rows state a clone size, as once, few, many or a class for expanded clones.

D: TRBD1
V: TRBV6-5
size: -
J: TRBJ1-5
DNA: TGTGCCAGCAGACAACAGGGGGCGCAGGCTCAGCCCCAGCATTTT
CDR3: CASRQQGAQAQPQHF

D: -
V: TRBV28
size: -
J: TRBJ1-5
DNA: TGTGCCAGCAGTTTTTCCAGGTCGCGCAATCAGCCCCAGCATTTT
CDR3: CASSFSRSRNQPQHF

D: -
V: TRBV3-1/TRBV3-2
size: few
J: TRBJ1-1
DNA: TGTGCCAGCAGCTGGACAGTAGACACTGAAGCTTTCTTT
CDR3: CASSWTVDTEAFF

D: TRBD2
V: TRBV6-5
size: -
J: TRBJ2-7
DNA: TGTGCCAGCGGGACTAGCGGGGGCCCCCGGCAGTACTTC
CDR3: CASGTSGGPRQYF

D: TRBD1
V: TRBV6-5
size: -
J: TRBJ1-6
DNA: TGTGCCAGCAGTCCAGGGGGCCGGGGGAGTTCACCCCTCCACTTT
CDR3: CASSPGGRGSSPLHF

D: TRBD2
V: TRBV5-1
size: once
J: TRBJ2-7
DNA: TGCGCCAGCAGCTTAGGGACTAGCGATGCCTACGAGCAGTACTTC
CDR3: CASSLGTSDAYEQYF

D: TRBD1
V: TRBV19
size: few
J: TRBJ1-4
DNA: TGTGCCAGTAGTACCTTGTGGGACAGGGAAAAACTGTTTTTT
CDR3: CASSTLWDREKLFF

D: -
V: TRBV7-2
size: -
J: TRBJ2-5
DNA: TGTGCCAGCACCCCGGGACTTATACAAGAGACCCAGTACTTC
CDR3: CASTPGLIQETQYF

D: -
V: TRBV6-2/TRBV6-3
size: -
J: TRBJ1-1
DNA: TGTGCCAGCAGTTCGAGAACTGAAGCTTTCTTT
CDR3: CASSSRTEAFF

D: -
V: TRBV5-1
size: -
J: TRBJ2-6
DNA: TGCGCCAGCAGCGGCCAAACCTCTGGGGCCAACGTCCTGACTTTC
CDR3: CASSGQTSGANVLTF

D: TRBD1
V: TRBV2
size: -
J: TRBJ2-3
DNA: TGTGCCAGCAGACCCTTCGGGGGACAGGGGACAGATACGCAGTATTTT
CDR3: CASRPFGGQGTDTQYF

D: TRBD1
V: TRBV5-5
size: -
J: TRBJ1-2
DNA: TGTGCCAGCAGCGCGAACCGGGACAGCCTTAACTATGGCTACACCTTC
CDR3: CASSANRDSLNYGYTF

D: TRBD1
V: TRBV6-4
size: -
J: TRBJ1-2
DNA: TGTGCCAGCAGCCGCGGACAGGGTGACACCTATGGCTACACCTTC
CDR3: CASSRGQGDTYGYTF

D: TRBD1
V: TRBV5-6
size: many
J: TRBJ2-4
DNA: TGTGCCAGCAGCCGTGACAGGGAAAACATTCAGTACTTC
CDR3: CASSRDRENIQYF

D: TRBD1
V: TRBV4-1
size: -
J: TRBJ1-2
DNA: TGCGCCAGCAGCCAAGAGTGGCGGGACAGGGGGCGAGGCTACACCTTC
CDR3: CASSQEWRDRGRGYTF

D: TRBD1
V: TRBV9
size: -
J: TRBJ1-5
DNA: TGTGCCAGCAGCAGGACAGGGGCCCTCAATCAGCCCCAGCATTTT
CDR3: CASSRTGALNQPQHF

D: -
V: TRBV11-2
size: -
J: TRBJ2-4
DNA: TGTGCCAGCAGCTTAGATAGGGGGAACATTCAGTACTTC
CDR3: CASSLDRGNIQYF

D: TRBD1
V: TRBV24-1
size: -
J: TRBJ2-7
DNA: TGTGCCACCAGTCGGACAGGGTACGAGCAGTACTTC
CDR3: CATSRTGYEQYF

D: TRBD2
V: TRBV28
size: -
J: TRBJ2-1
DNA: TGTGCCAGCAGTACGCCGGGACTAGCGGGAGTCGGGGAGCAGTTCTTC
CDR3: CASSTPGLAGVGEQFF

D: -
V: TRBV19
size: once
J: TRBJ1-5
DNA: TGTGCCAGTAGTATTACGGCCTTTCGGGAGCCCCAGCATTTT
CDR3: CASSITAFREPQHF

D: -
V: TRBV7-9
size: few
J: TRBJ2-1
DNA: TGTGCCAGCAGCCTCTTAGTTGAGGCTGAGCAGTTCTTC
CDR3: CASSLLVEAEQFF

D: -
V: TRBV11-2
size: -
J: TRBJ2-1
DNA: TGTGCCAGCAGCTTAGACGGGAGCTCCTACAATGAGCAGTTCTTC
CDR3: CASSLDGSSYNEQFF

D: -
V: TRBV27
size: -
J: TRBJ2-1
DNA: TGTGCCACTCGGGGCCCTAGGAGGGACCAGTTCTTC
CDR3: CATRGPRRDQFF

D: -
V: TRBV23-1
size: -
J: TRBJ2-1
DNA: TGCGCCAGCAGTCACCAGCGGATAAACAATGAGCAGTTCTTC
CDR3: CASSHQRINNEQFF

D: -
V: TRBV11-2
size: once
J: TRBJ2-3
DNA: TGTGCCAGCAGCCACGCGGATACGCAGTATTTT
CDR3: CASSHADTQYF

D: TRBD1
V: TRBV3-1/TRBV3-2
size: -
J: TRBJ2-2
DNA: TGTGCCAGCAGCCGATACAGGGGGCGGGAGCTGTTTTTT
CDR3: CASSRYRGRELFF

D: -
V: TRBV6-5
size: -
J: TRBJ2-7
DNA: TGTGCCAGCACCCAGGAACCCTACGAGCAGTACTTC
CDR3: CASTQEPYEQYF

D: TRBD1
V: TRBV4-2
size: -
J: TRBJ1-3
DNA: TGTGCCAGCAGCCGGGTACTCGGGACAGGGAACACCATATATTTT
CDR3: CASSRVLGTGNTIYF

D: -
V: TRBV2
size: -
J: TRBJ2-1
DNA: TGTGCCAGCACCATACAGGGCAACAATGAGCAGTTCTTC
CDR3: CASTIQGNNEQFF

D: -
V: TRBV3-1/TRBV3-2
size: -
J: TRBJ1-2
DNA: TGTGCCAGCAGCCCTCTGACAGAACCATACTATGGCTACACCTTC
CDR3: CASSPLTEPYYGYTF

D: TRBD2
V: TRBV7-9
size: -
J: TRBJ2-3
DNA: TGTGCCAGCAGCCTTGGGACTAGCGAGACAGATACGCAGTATTTT
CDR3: CASSLGTSETDTQYF

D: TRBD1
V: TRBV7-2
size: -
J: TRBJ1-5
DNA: TGTGCCAGCAGAACGACAGGGATCAATCAGCCCCAGCATTTT
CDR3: CASRTTGINQPQHF

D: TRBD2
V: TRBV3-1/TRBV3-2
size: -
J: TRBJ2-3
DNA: TGTGCCAGCAGCCTTTCTAGCGGGGGCACAGATACGCAGTATTTT
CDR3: CASSLSSGGTDTQYF

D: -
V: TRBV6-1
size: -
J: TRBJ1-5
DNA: TGTGCCAGCAGTGAAGCACAAAAGAATCAGCCCCAGCATTTT
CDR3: CASSEAQKNQPQHF

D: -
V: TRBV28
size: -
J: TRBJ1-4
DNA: TGTGCCAGCAGTTCCGCGACCGCCCGGGGGGAAAAACTGTTTTTT
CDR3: CASSSATARGEKLFF

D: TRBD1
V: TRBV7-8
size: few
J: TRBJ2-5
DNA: TGTGCCAGCAGCTTTACGACAGGGGGTTTCTCAGAGACCCAGTACTTC
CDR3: CASSFTTGGFSETQYF

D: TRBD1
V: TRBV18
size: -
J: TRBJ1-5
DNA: TGTGCCAGCTCAGACCAGGGGGCGGGCAATCAGCCCCAGCATTTT
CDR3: CASSDQGAGNQPQHF

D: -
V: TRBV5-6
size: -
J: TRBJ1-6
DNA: TGTGCCAGCAGCCCTCGACAGTATAATTCACCCCTCCACTTT
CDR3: CASSPRQYNSPLHF

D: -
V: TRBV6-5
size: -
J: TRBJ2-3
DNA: TGTGCCAGCAGTTACTTTACTAGCACAGATACGCAGTATTTT
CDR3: CASSYFTSTDTQYF

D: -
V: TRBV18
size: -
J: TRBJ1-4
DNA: TGTGCCAGCTCACGATTGAGGGATGAAAAACTGTTTTTT
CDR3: CASSRLRDEKLFF

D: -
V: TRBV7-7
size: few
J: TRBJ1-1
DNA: TGTGCTAGCAGCCCGGAGGGGAACACTGAAGCTTTCTTT
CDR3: CASSPEGNTEAFF

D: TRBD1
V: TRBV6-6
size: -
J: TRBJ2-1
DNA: TGTGCCAGCAGTCACGGGACGGGACAGGGAACTAGCAATGAGCAGTTCTTC
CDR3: CASSHGTGQGTSNEQFF

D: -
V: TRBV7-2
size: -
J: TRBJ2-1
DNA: TGTGCCAGCAGCCTCGGACTTTTGAATGAGCAGTTCTTC
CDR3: CASSLGLLNEQFF

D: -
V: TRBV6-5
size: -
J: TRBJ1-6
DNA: TGTGCCAGCAGTTACTTGACGGGGGTCAATTCACCCCTCCACTTT
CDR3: CASSYLTGVNSPLHF